This T cell receptor beta chain comes out of a study of cytomegalovirus exposure and HLA in healthy donors. Primers included in the PCR were 60 Vbeta and 13 Jbeta primers. Authors' processing steps: Later work found approximately 87 million unique TCR beta chains, with approximately 12 million shared. TCRdb's copy holds only in-frame clones and misses some; the assay was immunoSEQ multiplex PCR. V, J and clone size derive from that table, while D and trimming were established from the DNA sequence. Among roughly 200,000 clones listed, approximately 12% were seen once. This CDR3 is 15 amino acids long. Germline V lookup: CDR1 LNHDA, CDR2 SQIVND (reference sequence). Trimming pared 0 bases from V and 2 bases from J, leaving 10 bases between.

This receptor was taken from a middle-aged man in good health and CMV-seropositive. Material for sequencing was PBMCs. This sequence joins TRBV19 and TRBJ2-5; D may be TRBD1 (5 bases). The CDR3 DNA follows: TGTGCCAGTAGTATAGAACCAGGGCAACAAGAGACCCAGTACTTC. This sequence encodes CASSIEPGQQETQYF.